A selection of T cell receptor beta chains follows, all from one sample in a study of T-cell reconstitution after alpha-beta-depleted transplantation in children. TCRdb re-called the PCR reads through MiXCR, storing one row per CDR3 protein. The sample lists 83,000 or so distinct CDR3 sequences; roughly 8% were seen once. The material sequenced was PBMCs from the stem cell graft donor, taken from the stem cell graft. These receptor sequences come from a human donor who donated a stem cell graft to a child with congenital amegakaryocytic thrombocytopenia. Both conserved end residues are trimmed from each CDR3. Fields, in order: V gene, CDR3 protein.

v_gene: TRBV6-1
CDR3aa: ASREGTVINQPQH

v_gene: TRBV5-1
CDR3aa: ASSALDGNTEAF

v_gene: TRBV27
CDR3aa: ATAREVNTDTQY

v_gene: TRBV6-5
CDR3aa: ASSYSVRRTGSSPLH

v_gene: TRBV28
CDR3aa: ASIGTREKAYEQY

v_gene: TRBV7-2
CDR3aa: ASSPDYVKNIQY

v_gene: TRBV7-2
CDR3aa: ASSEGPLGMAQY

v_gene: TRBV7-8
CDR3aa: ASSLAAASPLH

v_gene: TRBV7-9
CDR3aa: ASGGDRTDTQY

v_gene: TRBV12-3/TRBV12-4
CDR3aa: ASSLGLAGAHEQY

v_gene: TRBV7-9
CDR3aa: ASSTYTEAF

v_gene: TRBV5-1
CDR3aa: ASSLDGAGSNQPQH

v_gene: TRBV6-4
CDR3aa: ASRSPGTWVIDGPHLAKNIQY

v_gene: TRBV29-1
CDR3aa: SVEGRGYGDTQY

v_gene: TRBV5-4
CDR3aa: ASSKQGSETQY

v_gene: TRBV20-1
CDR3aa: SAPRGLAGGVYNEQF

v_gene: TRBV5-1
CDR3aa: ASSLLGSHQETQY

v_gene: TRBV20-1
CDR3aa: SAEDGYNEQF

v_gene: TRBV14
CDR3aa: ASSQDGAIGYGYT

v_gene: TRBV20-1
CDR3aa: SARGGTSGSPYEQY

v_gene: TRBV2
CDR3aa: ASTSTGNQPQH

v_gene: TRBV20-1
CDR3aa: SALNRVSTYSPLH

v_gene: TRBV7-9
CDR3aa: ASSFDLGETQY

v_gene: TRBV5-1
CDR3aa: ASSLGPGGDQPQH

v_gene: TRBV7-9
CDR3aa: ASSPSDRGKLF

v_gene: TRBV7-6
CDR3aa: ASSTRGGQNEQF

v_gene: TRBV5-6
CDR3aa: ASSLRGLTGNTIY

v_gene: TRBV12-3/TRBV12-4
CDR3aa: ASVGSGELF

v_gene: TRBV20-1
CDR3aa: SARDEAAGGLSEQF

v_gene: TRBV15
CDR3aa: ATSPGINYEQY

v_gene: TRBV6-1
CDR3aa: AGSGGGMGREKLF

v_gene: TRBV10-3
CDR3aa: AISEREGRNTEAF

v_gene: TRBV12-3/TRBV12-4
CDR3aa: ASKGGHGQETQY

v_gene: TRBV6-2/TRBV6-3
CDR3aa: ASTLTGFDGYT

v_gene: TRBV28
CDR3aa: ASSLTRTGGGYGYT

v_gene: TRBV5-1
CDR3aa: ASSLTTELYNEQF

v_gene: TRBV4-3
CDR3aa: ASSQDGRAPGELF

v_gene: TRBV2
CDR3aa: ASSEAPGHYEQY

v_gene: TRBV20-1
CDR3aa: SASRVPYTDTQY

v_gene: TRBV6-2/TRBV6-3
CDR3aa: ASSLGTSAYNEQF

v_gene: TRBV7-2
CDR3aa: ASSPIRSSYNEQF

v_gene: TRBV14
CDR3aa: ASSPGAGQPQH

v_gene: TRBV20-1
CDR3aa: SARGMAAFYNSPLH

v_gene: TRBV7-3
CDR3aa: ASSSLGGAPSTDTQY

v_gene: TRBV20-1
CDR3aa: SARKAGTVGYRSPLH

v_gene: TRBV20-1
CDR3aa: SAPRTGGLLSEAF

v_gene: TRBV20-1
CDR3aa: SASWSVKLKDEQY